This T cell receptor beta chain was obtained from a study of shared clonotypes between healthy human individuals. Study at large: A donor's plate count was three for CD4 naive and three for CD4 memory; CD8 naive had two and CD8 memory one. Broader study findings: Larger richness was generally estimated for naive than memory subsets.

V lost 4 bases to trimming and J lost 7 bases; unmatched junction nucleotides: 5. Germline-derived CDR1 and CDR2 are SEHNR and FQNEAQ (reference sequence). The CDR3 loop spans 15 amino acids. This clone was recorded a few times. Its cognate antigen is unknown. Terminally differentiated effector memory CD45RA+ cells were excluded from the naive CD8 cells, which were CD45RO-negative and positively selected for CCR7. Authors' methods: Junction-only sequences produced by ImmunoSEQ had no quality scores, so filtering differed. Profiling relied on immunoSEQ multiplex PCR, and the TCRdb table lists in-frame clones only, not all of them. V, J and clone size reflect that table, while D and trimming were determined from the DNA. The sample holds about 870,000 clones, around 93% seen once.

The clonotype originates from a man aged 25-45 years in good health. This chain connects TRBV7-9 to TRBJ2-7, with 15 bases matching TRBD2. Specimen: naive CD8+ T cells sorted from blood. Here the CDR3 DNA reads TGTGCCAGCAGCTCCCGGACTAGCGGGAGGGGTGAGCAGTACTTC. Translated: CASSSRTSGRGEQYF.